These 28 T cell receptor gamma chains were all obtained from the same sample, sequenced in a study of γδ T cells in repeated Plasmodium falciparum infection. Bulk repertoires came from Vgamma9/Vdelta2+ or Vdelta2-negative gammadelta T cells flow-sorted from PBMC. TCRdb re-analyzed the multiplex PCR reads via CATT. The sample holds some 14,000 gamma-chain clones, around 1.6% seen once. The sample comprised gamma-delta T cells from blood. The receptor source for this set is a pool of human donors (malaria-infected and uninfected, not separated).

This clone has at least ten counts. A single base is all that separates this from a far larger clone, so a read error is likely. Other nucleotide sequences from this sample produce the same CDR3. The rearrangement links TRGV9 to TRGJP. V shed 0 bases and J 4 bases; nucleotides not matched to a gene: 9. The CDR3 spans 19 residues. CDR1 and CDR2 from the germline V gene are GITISATS and ISYDGTV (reference sequence). This CDR3 reads CALWEVHRPQELGKKIKVF. CDR3 coding DNA: TGTGCCTTGTGGGAGGTGCATCGCCCCCAAGAGTTGGGCAAAAAAATCAAGGTATTT.

This clone was counted at least ten times. It is likely a read error: a sequence one base away is far more abundant. V gene TRGV9 combines with J gene TRGJ1 or TRGJ2. The CDR3 is made up of 11 amino acids. The germline V gene encodes CDR1 GITISATS and CDR2 ISYDGTV (reference sequence). CDR3 loop: CALWEGHKKLF. CDR3 in DNA: TGTGCTTTGTGGGAGGGCCATAAGAAACTCTTT.

This clone was detected a few times. This is likely an artifact of a read error, given a far larger clone one base away. Other DNA sequences in the sample encode the same CDR3. V usage is TRGV4 and J usage is TRGJ1 or TRGJ2. The J gene, missing from TCRdb, was assigned here through DNA to germline matching. From germline, CDR1 is EGSTGY and CDR2 YDSYTSSV. Germline trimming cut 1 base from V and 6 bases from J; bases unmatched to any gene: 6. The CDR3 has 13 residues. CDR3 loop: CATWDGCVYKKLF. CDR3 coding DNA: TGTGCCACCTGGGATGGCTGCGTTTATAAGAAACTCTTT.

To note about this clone: The protein in TCRdb stems from a much larger clone and differs at residue 13 from this DNA's translation, likely a read error; here the protein is translated from the DNA. The V and J genes are TRGV9 and TRGJP. Because TCRdb records no J gene, it was assigned here through a match of the DNA to germline. Germline lookup yields CDR1 GITISATS and CDR2 ISYDGTV (reference sequence). The CDR3 spans 17 residues. The CDR3 coding sequence is TGTGCCTTGTGGGAGGGGGATCGAGAGTTGGGCAAAGAAATCAAGGTATTT. The encoded protein is CALWEGDRELGKEIKVF.

Concerning this clone itself: A far larger clone is just one base off, so this is likely a read error. This same CDR3 is encoded by further DNA sequences in the sample. V gene TRGV9 combines with J gene TRGJP. The J gene, missing from TCRdb, was assigned here through DNA to germline matching. Per germline, CDR1 GITISATS and CDR2 ISYDGTV (reference sequence). CDR3 length equals 16 residues. The CDR3 DNA reads TGTGCTTACCCGCGAACACAAGAGTTGGGCAAAAAAATCAAGGTATTT. Amino acid sequence: CAYPRTQELGKKIKVF.

Remarks on this clone: TCRdb has a much larger clone's protein, which differs at residue 6 from the translation of this DNA, likely because of a read error; what is shown is the protein translated from the DNA. Other DNA sequences in the sample encode the same CDR3. V usage is TRGV9 and J usage is TRGJP. With V trimmed by 3 bases and J by 11 bases, 7 bases remained unmatched. CDR1 and CDR2 (germline): GITISATS, ISYDGTV (reference sequence). There are 15 residues in the CDR3. The CDR3 spells CALWESGLGKKIKVF. The CDR3 coding sequence is TGTGCCTTGTGGGAGTCGGGGCTGGGCAAAAAAATCAAGGTATTT.

This clone has a count of ten or more. The mismatch at residue 8 between this DNA's translation and the TCRdb protein of a much larger clone likely reflects a read error; the protein shown is translated from the DNA. CDR3 sequence reads: CALWERESGKKIKVF. In DNA, the CDR3 is TGTGCCTTGTGGGAACGAGAGTCGGGCAAAAAAATCAAGGTATTT. The chain joins TRGV9 to TRGJP. The J gene is not listed in TCRdb, so it was assigned here from a DNA match to germline. The CDR3 covers 15 residues. CDR1 and CDR2 from the germline V gene are GITISATS and ISYDGTV (reference sequence).

A few counts support this clone. The amino acid sequence in TCRdb belongs to a much larger clone and departs from this DNA's translation at residue 2, likely a sequencing read error; the sequence shown is translated from the DNA. The J gene is TRGJ1 or TRGJ2, the V gene TRGV9. Because TCRdb records no J gene, it was assigned here through a match of the DNA to germline. Germline V lookup: CDR1 GITISATS, CDR2 ISYDGTV (reference sequence). This CDR3 region has 11 residues. CDR3 DNA sequence: TGTACCTTGCGGGATCAACATAAGAAACTCTTT. Translating gives CTLRDQHKKLF.

Many counts were recorded for this clone. A far larger clone is just one base off, so this is likely a read error. Other DNA sequences in the same sample also yield this CDR3. This chain uses TRGV9 with TRGJP. Because TCRdb records no J gene, it was assigned here through a match of the DNA to germline. The CDR3 is 15 amino acids. Germline lookup yields CDR1 GITISATS and CDR2 ISYDGTV (reference sequence). The CDR3 DNA reads TGTGCCCTGTGGGAGGTAAAGTTGGGCAAAAAAATCAAGGTATTT. Amino acids: CALWEVKLGKKIKVF.

This clone was seen many times. TCRdb lists the protein of a much larger clone for this DNA, which differs at residue 4, so this is likely a read error; the protein given here is translated from the DNA itself. For the CDR3, the DNA is TGTGCCACCCGGGACACTCTGAATTATTATAAGAAACTCTTT. Translation: CATRDTLNYYKKLF. The V gene is TRGV5, the J gene TRGJ1 or TRGJ2. No J gene is reported in TCRdb; it was inferred here by comparing the DNA with germline. CDR1 is VINAFY and CDR2 is YDVSNSKD in the germline V gene. The CDR3 totals 14 residues.

This clone has ten or more counts. This probably arose from a read error, given a far larger clone one base away. The sample holds other DNA sequences that translate to the same CDR3. DNA of the CDR3: TGCGCCTTGTGGGAGGCGGGGCTGGGCAAAAAAATCAAGGTATTT. This codes for CALWEAGLGKKIKVF. The genes are TRGV9 and TRGJP. Germline V gene sequence: CDR1 GITISATS, CDR2 ISYDGTV (reference sequence). CDR3 size: 15 residues.

The table lists this clone with a few counts. The TCRdb protein, from a much larger clone, departs from this DNA's translation at residue 8, likely by read error; the protein shown derives from the DNA. This chain uses TRGV9 with TRGJ1 or TRGJ2. TCRdb leaves out the J gene; it was filled in here by matching the DNA to germline. The germline CDR1 and CDR2 sequences are GITISATS and ISYDGTV (reference sequence). The CDR3 contains 13 residues. With V trimmed by 5 bases and J by 3 bases, 7 bases remained unmatched. The CDR3 sequence: CALWVRPYYKKLF. In DNA, the CDR3 is TGTGCCTTGTGGGTGCGGCCTTATTATAAGAAACTCTTT.

To note about this clone: A far larger clone is a single base away, which makes a read error likely. This same CDR3 is encoded by further DNA sequences in the sample. The V gene is TRGV9, the J gene TRGJP. The germline gives CDR1 GITISATS, CDR2 ISYDGTV (reference sequence). CDR3 length: 18 residues. Here the CDR3 reads CALWQVSRQELGKKIKVF. The CDR3 DNA follows: TGTGCCTTGTGGCAGGTGAGCCGGCAAGAGTTGGGCAAAAAAATCAAAGTATTT.

This clone was counted at least ten times. The protein held in TCRdb is that of a much larger clone and does not match this DNA's translation at residue 10, likely because of a read error; the protein shown is translated from the DNA. CDR3 coding DNA: TGTGCCTTGTGGGAGGTGCTATTGGGCAGAAAAATCAAGGTATTT. This translates into CALWEVLLGRKIKVF. This chain uses TRGV9 with TRGJP. The CDR3 is 15 amino acids. Germline V gives CDR1 GITISATS, CDR2 ISYDGTV (reference sequence).

This clone was recorded many times. A read error likely explains this, since a far larger clone differs by one base. This same CDR3 is encoded by further DNA sequences in the sample. The chain couples TRGV9 to TRGJP1. The CDR3 is made up of 16 amino acids. The germline V gene has CDR1 GITISATS and CDR2 ISYDGTV (reference sequence). V was clipped by 2 bases and J by 2 bases; unmatched bases: 8. The CDR3, as DNA: TGTGCCTTGTGGGAGGCAATCAACACCACTGGTTGGTTCAAGATATTT. Protein: CALWEAINTTGWFKIF.

This clone was seen at least ten times. This DNA's translation and the protein TCRdb lists, from a much larger clone, do not match at residue 3, likely due to a read error; the protein shown is translated from the DNA. This sequence joins TRGV4 and TRGJ1 or TRGJ2. CDR1 is EGSTGY and CDR2 is YDSYTSSV in the germline V gene. The CDR3 consists of 15 residues. The CDR3 spells CAAWDGPGNYYKKLF. CDR3 DNA sequence: TGTGCCGCCTGGGATGGGCCGGGGAATTATTATAAGAAACTCTTT.

As for this clone: The protein given by TCRdb reflects a much larger clone and differs at residue 7 from this DNA's translation, likely from a read error; the protein shown is the DNA's translation. The same CDR3 is also encoded by other DNA sequences in this sample. V is TRGV9 and J is TRGJ1 or TRGJ2. TCRdb leaves out the J gene; it was filled in here by matching the DNA to germline. The CDR3 runs 13 residues. From germline, CDR1 is GITISATS and CDR2 ISYDGTV (reference sequence). V lost 5 bases, J lost 3 bases, and 7 bases stayed unmatched. In nucleotides, the CDR3 is TGTGCCTTGTGGGGACCCTCTTATTATAAGAAACTCTTT. It specifies CALWGPSYYKKLF.

This clone was detected ten times or more. TCRdb's entry gives the protein of a much larger clone, which mismatches this DNA's translation at residue 10, likely from a read error; the protein reported here is translated from the DNA. V usage is TRGV9 and J usage is TRGJ1 or TRGJ2. V shed 2 bases and J 3 bases; nucleotides not matched to a gene: 13. CDR1 and CDR2 from the germline V gene are GITISATS and ISYDGTV (reference sequence). The CDR3 length is 16 residues. The chain's CDR3 is CALWEARKFCYYKKLF. The CDR3 DNA reads as TGTGCCTTGTGGGAGGCCCGGAAGTTCTGTTATTATAAGAAACTCTTT.

Concerning this clone itself: The translation of this DNA and the TCRdb protein of a much larger clone differ at residue 4, probably owing to a read error; the protein shown here is translated from the DNA. The chain employs TRGV9 and TRGJ1 or TRGJ2. TCRdb is silent on the J gene; assignment here came from matching the DNA to germline. This CDR3 is 13 amino acids long. Per the germline V gene, CDR1 is GITISATS and CDR2 is ISYDGTV (reference sequence). In DNA, the CDR3 is TGTGCCTTGCGGGATCTGTGGGGTTATAAGAAACTCTTT. It encodes CALRDLWGYKKLF.

This clone was observed a few times. The translation of this DNA and the TCRdb protein of a much larger clone differ at residue 3, probably owing to a read error; the protein shown here is translated from the DNA. The chain couples TRGV9 to TRGJ1 or TRGJ2. In germline, CDR1 is GITISATS, CDR2 ISYDGTV (reference sequence). The CDR3 totals 13 residues. CDR3 in DNA: TGTGCCTTTTGGGATTCGAATTATTATAAGAAACTCTTT. Protein sequence: CAFWDSNYYKKLF.

The table lists this clone with many counts. The protein in TCRdb stems from a much larger clone and differs at residue 10 from this DNA's translation, likely a read error; here the protein is translated from the DNA. The CDR3 is CALWNSGLGRKIKVF. CDR3 bases: TGTGCCTTGTGGAATAGTGGGTTGGGCAGAAAAATCAAGGTATTT. The V call is TRGV9, the J call TRGJP. In germline, CDR1 is GITISATS, CDR2 ISYDGTV (reference sequence). The CDR3 extends over 15 amino acids.

Many counts were recorded for this clone. TCRdb assigns this DNA the protein of a much larger clone, which departs from its translation at residue 11; this likely reflects a read error, and the protein shown comes from translating the DNA. The CDR3 loop reads CALWEVTELGRKIKVF. CDR3 sequence (DNA): TGTGCCTTGTGGGAGGTTACGGAGTTGGGCAGAAAAATCAAGGTATTT. J is TRGJP and V is TRGV9. TCRdb is silent on the J gene; assignment here came from matching the DNA to germline. This CDR3 is built from 16 residues. CDR1 is GITISATS and CDR2 is ISYDGTV in the germline V gene (reference sequence).

In its sample, this clone was seen a few times. TCRdb pairs this DNA with a much larger clone's protein that differs at residue 4, likely a read error; the protein shown was translated from the DNA. This chain connects TRGV9 to TRGJ1 or TRGJ2. Germline CDR1 and CDR2: GITISATS and ISYDGTV (reference sequence). V was pared by 7 bases and J by 0 bases, with 6 bases of the junction left unmatched. This CDR3 has 13 residues. CDR3: CALCDSNYYKKLF. DNA for the CDR3: TGTGCCTTGTGTGATTCGAATTATTATAAGAAACTCTTT.

There are many counts of this clone. Translating this DNA gives a protein that differs at residue 10 from the TCRdb one, which belongs to a much larger clone; a read error is likely, and the protein shown is this translation. No J gene was named, though the V gene is TRGV9. The CDR3 has 12 amino acids. Germline V gives CDR1 GITISATS, CDR2 ISYDGTV (reference sequence). The CDR3 coding sequence is TGTGCCTTGTGGGAGTACTATTATAAGGAACTCTTT. Translating it yields CALWEYYYKELF.

About this clone: Since a far larger clone is one base different, this is likely a read error. The sample contains more than one DNA sequence encoding this CDR3. This rearrangement joins TRGV9 to TRGJ1 or TRGJ2. This CDR3 region has 13 residues. Trimming removed 5 bases from V and 4 bases from J; junction bases left unmatched: 8. Germline V gene data show CDR1 as GITISATS and CDR2 as ISYDGTV (reference sequence). The DNA for the CDR3 is TGTGCCTTGTGGGCCTTGTACTATTATAAGAAACTCTTT. It specifies CALWALYYYKKLF.

This clone was found many times. The TCRdb protein comes from a much larger clone and disagrees with this DNA's translation at residue 6, likely due to a read error; the protein given here is derived from the DNA. The chain carries TRGV9 and TRGJ1 or TRGJ2. This CDR3 is built from 11 residues. Germline trimming cut 5 bases from V and 10 bases from J; bases unmatched to any gene: 8. Germline CDR1 GITISATS, CDR2 ISYDGTV (reference sequence). The CDR3 nucleotides are TGTGCCTTGTGGGTTGACTTAAAGAAACTCTTT. Translation: CALWVDLKKLF.

This clone was seen more than once but under ten times. TCRdb records a much larger clone's protein for this DNA, with a difference at residue 5 that likely arises from a read error; the protein given is the translation of the DNA. CDR3 sequence reads: CALWGPRHGELGKKIKVF. The CDR3 bases are TGTGCCTTGTGGGGGCCCCGCCATGGAGAGTTGGGCAAAAAAATCAAGGTATTT. V is TRGV9 and J is TRGJP. Germline-derived CDR1 and CDR2 are GITISATS and ISYDGTV (reference sequence). This CDR3 comprises 18 residues. V was clipped by 5 bases and J by 6 bases; unmatched bases: 13.

By share, this clone ranks as medium-sized. This chain joins TRGV9 and TRGJ1 or TRGJ2. The length of the CDR3 is 14 residues. Unmatched junction bases numbered 7, after V lost 2 bases and J lost 3 bases. Per the germline V gene, CDR1 is GITISATS and CDR2 is ISYDGTV (reference sequence). The CDR3 loop reads CALWEAWAYYKKLF. DNA for the CDR3: TGTGCCTTGTGGGAGGCCTGGGCTTATTATAAGAAACTCTTT.